This T cell receptor beta chain derives from a study of CD8 T cell repertoires and HIV-1 epitope variants. Study context: Each of Twenty-five Gag and Nef epitope peptides stimulated a separate culture. Autologous T cell-negative cells served as antigen-presenting cells in equal numbers. T cells were cultured for nine to eleven days with cytokines added on days 3 and 7.

With respect to this clone: Its antigen remains unidentified.

General study findings and limits: The assay identified only TCR beta chains of antigen-proliferating T cells.

The CDR3 runs 13 residues. Per the germline V gene, CDR1 is SQVTM and CDR2 is ANQGSEA. V lost 7 bases, J lost 8 bases, and 20 bases lay in between. Profiling relied on immunoSEQ multiplex PCR, and the TCRdb table lists in-frame clones only, not all of them. The table lists about 5,000 clones, around two thirds of them singletons, with roughly 44% in the top ten. Sequencing was done on a sample of cultured CD8+ T cells derived from PBMCs. This clonotype was obtained from a male donor with HIV. The chain links TRBV29-1 to TRBJ1-2, with D possibly being TRBD1 (6 bases). Here the CDR3 DNA reads TGCAGCGCCATGGAGCCCTACAGGGACGGCTACACCTTC. It encodes CSAMEPYRDGYTF.